What follows is one T cell receptor beta chain and its context. The data were obtained in a study of tumor-infiltrating lymphocytes in localized non-small cell lung cancer. The protocol was immunoSEQ multiplex PCR, while the TCRdb copy is restricted to in-frame clones and leaves out a portion. The sample lists 25,000 to 35,000 clones; roughly 88% were seen once. The receptor was isolated from a human donor with non-small cell lung cancer. The specimen sequenced was lung tumor tissue.

The CDR3 protein is CASSFTGNTEAFF. In DNA form, the CDR3 reads TGTGCCAGCAGCTTCACGGGTAACACTGAAGCTTTCTTT. This chain connects TRBV7-6 to TRBJ1-1; D is uncertain. CDR1 and CDR2 (germline): SGHVS, FNYEAQ. The CDR3 runs 13 residues. V lost 3 bases and J lost 2, with 7 bases in between.